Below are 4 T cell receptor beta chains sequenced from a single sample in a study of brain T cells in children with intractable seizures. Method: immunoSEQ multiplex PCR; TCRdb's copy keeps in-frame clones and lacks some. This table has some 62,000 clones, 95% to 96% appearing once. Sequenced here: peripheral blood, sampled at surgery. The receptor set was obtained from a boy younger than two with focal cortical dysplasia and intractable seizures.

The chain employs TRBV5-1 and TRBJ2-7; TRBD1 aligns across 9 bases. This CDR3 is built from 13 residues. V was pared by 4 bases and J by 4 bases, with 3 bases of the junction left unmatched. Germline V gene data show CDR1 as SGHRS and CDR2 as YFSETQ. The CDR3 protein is CASSTGQGYEQYF. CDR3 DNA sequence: TGCGCCAGCAGCACGGGACAGGGTTACGAGCAGTACTTC.

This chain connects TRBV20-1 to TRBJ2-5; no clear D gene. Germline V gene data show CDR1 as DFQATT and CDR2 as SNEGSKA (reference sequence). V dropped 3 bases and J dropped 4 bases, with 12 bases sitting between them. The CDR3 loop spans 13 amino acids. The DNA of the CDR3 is TGCAGTGCTAGTGTGCAGCTGGGAGAGACCCAGTACTTC. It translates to CSASVQLGETQYF.

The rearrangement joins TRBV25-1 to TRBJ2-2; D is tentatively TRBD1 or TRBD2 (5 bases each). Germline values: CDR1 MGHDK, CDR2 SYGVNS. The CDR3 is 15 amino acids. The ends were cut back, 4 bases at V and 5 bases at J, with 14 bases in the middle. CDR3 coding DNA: TGTGCCAGCAGTGTTCAGGGAGTAAGGACCGGGGAGCTGTTTTTT. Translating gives CASSVQGVRTGELFF.

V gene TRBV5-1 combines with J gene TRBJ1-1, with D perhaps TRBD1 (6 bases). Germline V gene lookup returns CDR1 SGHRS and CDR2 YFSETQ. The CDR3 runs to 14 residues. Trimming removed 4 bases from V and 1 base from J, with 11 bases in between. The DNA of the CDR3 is TGCGCCAGCAGCCTGTCGACAGGGAACACTGAAGCTTTCTTT. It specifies CASSLSTGNTEAFF.